One sample yielded the 17 T cell receptor beta chains listed below, sequenced in a study of CD8+CD57+ T cells in acquired aplastic anemia (dated by TCRdb to between 2018 and 2020). Expansion of CD8+CD57+ cells had been shown by flow cytometry in the patients chosen for sequencing. TCRdb lists the instrument as Illumina HiSeq 2000. Genomic DNA was used as template for profiling of TCR beta VDJ combinations and CDR3 sequences. TCRdb trimmed the raw reads at Q25, called clones with MiXCR and kept productive beta chains. Every distinct CDR3 protein forms one entry, paired with its most common genes and DNA. This sample gives some 140,000 distinct CDR3 sequences in total; about 54% of them show up just once. The top ten clonotypes cover approximately 12% of the sample. Sequences were obtained from sorted CD4+, CD8+, or CD8+CD57+ T cells (not recorded which) from PBMCs. These receptor sequences come from a human donor with aplastic anemia.

The chain is built from TRBV29-1 and TRBJ2-1, with D perhaps TRBD2 (5 bases). Looked up from germline, CDR1 is SQVTM and CDR2 is ANQGSEA. Trimming left V 7 bases short and J 7 bases short, with 23 bases between. CDR3 length: 15 amino acids. The CDR3 region is CSAGRTQSVENEQFF. CDR3 nucleotides: TGCAGCGCTGGAAGGACTCAGTCGGTGGAGAATGAGCAGTTCTTC.

This clonotype showed up just a few times. The gene calls are TRBV3-1 and TRBJ1-2; possibly TRBD1 for D (5 bases). This CDR3 is built from 16 residues. V lost 4 bases, J lost 5 bases, and 20 bases lay in between. In germline, CDR1 is LGHDT, CDR2 YNNKEL (reference sequence). CDR3 DNA sequence: TGTGCCAGCAGCCCAGGCGCGACAGCCCCATTTTATGGCTACACCTTC. It translates to CASSPGATAPFYGYTF.

This clonotype was observed a single time. This clone may be a read error of a much larger clone one base away. This chain joins TRBV10-3 and TRBJ1-1; 7 bases match TRBD1. V was pared by 10 bases and J by 3 bases, with 8 bases of the junction left unmatched. Germline CDR1 reads ENHRY; CDR2 reads SYGVKD. The CDR3 contains 13 residues. The CDR3 region is CASIGQEYTEAFF. Here the CDR3 DNA reads TGTGCCAGCATAGGACAGGAATACACTGAAGCTTTCTTT.

Many counts were recorded for this clonotype. The V call is TRBV19, the J call TRBJ2-1, with no clear D. Germline CDR1 LNHDA, CDR2 SQIVND (reference sequence). The CDR3 spans 16 residues. V was cut by 5 bases and J by 4 bases, with 18 bases left in between. Here the CDR3 DNA reads TGTGCCAGTAGTTTTCAAGGGCCCGTCGGGTACAATGAGCAGTTCTTC. Amino acid sequence: CASSFQGPVGYNEQFF.

As to this clonotype: The junction shows a germline mismatch at one end, possibly a read error. This chain links TRBV7-7 with TRBJ2-7; D unclear. There are 13 residues in the CDR3. Germline V lookup: CDR1 SSHAT, CDR2 FNYEAQ (reference sequence). The CDR3, as DNA: TGTGCTAGCAGCTCGGAAGGTAGTCCCGAGCAGTACTTC. Translated, it gives CASSSEGSPEQYF.

This clonotype occurred many times. V usage is TRBV11-2 and J usage is TRBJ2-5; possible D gene TRBD1, 6 bases. The CDR3 covers 14 residues. V lost 5 bases, J lost 7 bases, and 17 bases lay in between. The germline CDR1 and CDR2 sequences are SGHAT and FQNNGV. This CDR3 is CASSLDRRRGTQYF. The CDR3 nucleotides read TGTGCCAGCAGCCTGGACAGAAGACGGGGGACCCAGTACTTC.

This clonotype was observed a handful of times. The chain couples TRBV2 to TRBJ1-2, with D possibly being TRBD1 (5 bases). V dropped 6 bases and J dropped 7 bases, with 15 bases sitting between them. CDR3 size: 13 residues. CDR1 and CDR2 (germline): SNHLY, FYNNEI. The CDR3 is CASRAQGGSGYTF. CDR3 coding DNA: TGTGCCAGCAGGGCCCAGGGAGGGAGTGGCTACACCTTC.

There are many counts of this clonotype. This chain connects TRBV9 to TRBJ2-3; TRBD2 matches at 7 bases. The ends lost 10 bases at V and 0 bases at J; junction bases unmatched: 8. The CDR3 loop spans 14 amino acids. Germline V gene data show CDR1 as SGDLS and CDR2 as YYNGEE. The CDR3 loop is CAGSRGSSTDTQYF. CDR3 sequence (DNA): TGTGCCGGTTCGCGGGGGTCTAGCACAGATACGCAGTATTTT.

This clonotype has just one count. This may stem from a read error, because a much larger clone lies one nucleotide away. V and J are TRBV3-1 and TRBJ2-7; D unclear. The CDR3 totals 15 residues. Germline CDR1 is LGHDT and CDR2 is YNNKEL (reference sequence). The CDR3 region is CASSQDLTVSYERYF. In DNA form, the CDR3 reads TGTGCCAGCAGCCAAGATTTAACAGTCTCCTACGAGCGGTACTTC.

This clonotype showed up just a few times. This chain joins TRBV27 and TRBJ1-2; TRBD1 matches 10 bases. Germline values: CDR1 MNHEY, CDR2 SMNVEV (reference sequence). CDR3 length: 17 amino acids. The V segment lost 6 bases and the J segment 4 bases; nucleotides outside the gene matches: 14. This CDR3 is CASRSFRDRGDRYGYTF. The CDR3 DNA sequence: TGTGCCAGCAGATCATTCCGGGACAGGGGTGACCGCTATGGCTACACCTTC.

The chain has TRBV2 and TRBJ2-2; 7 bases line up with TRBD1. The V gene's germline CDR1 is SNHLY and CDR2 FYNNEI. V trimming: 6 bases; J trimming: 3 bases; junction bases outside the gene matches: 4. CDR3 length: 14 amino acids. The CDR3, as DNA: TGTGCCAGCAGGCAAACAGGGGACACCGGGGAGCTGTTTTTT. Encoded protein: CASRQTGDTGELFF.

This clonotype has ten or more counts. The gene calls are TRBV7-8 and TRBJ2-7, with D hard to call. CDR1 is SGHVS, CDR2 FQNEAQ, per germline. Deletions cut 7 bases from V and 2 bases from J, with 12 bases between. This CDR3 has 13 amino acids. The CDR3 coding sequence is TGTGCCAGCACCCCCGTGGGTACCTACGAGCAGTACTTC. It yields the protein CASTPVGTYEQYF.

The J gene is TRBJ1-1, the V gene TRBV2; TRBD1 aligns across 7 bases. Germline loops: CDR1 SNHLY, CDR2 FYNNEI. V dropped 6 bases and J dropped 1; count of bases not matched to a gene: 5. The CDR3 spans 14 residues. In DNA, the CDR3 is TGTGCCAGCAGCTCTAGACAGGGGAACACTGAAGCTTTCTTT. Translating it yields CASSSRQGNTEAFF.

The chain uses TRBV20-1 and TRBJ2-5; D remains unclear. Germline CDR1 is DFQATT and CDR2 is SNEGSKA (reference sequence). Trimming took 7 bases from V and 5 from J, leaving 14 bases between them. The CDR3 consists of 12 residues. In nucleotides, the CDR3 is TGCAGTGTTTTTGGGCCTCAGGAGACCCAGTACTTC. Protein product: CSVFGPQETQYF.

At least ten counts were recorded for this clonotype. As DNA, the CDR3 is TGTGCCACCGCAAAGTTATACGGAGGTGCAGATACGCAGTATTTT. Its translation: CATAKLYGGADTQYF. This rearrangement joins TRBV19 to TRBJ2-3; D is possibly TRBD2 (5 bases). The CDR3 runs to 15 residues. V lost 10 bases and J 4 bases, leaving 21 bases between the germline ends. Germline V gives CDR1 LNHDA, CDR2 SQIVND (reference sequence).

Of note for this clonotype: A much larger clone differs by one base, so this may be a read error. Without the conserved terminal phenylalanine or tryptophan, this CDR3 likely stems from a read error. J is TRBJ1-1 and V is TRBV2, with D hard to call. Germline V gene sequence: CDR1 SNHLY, CDR2 FYNNEI. This CDR3 region has 14 residues. The CDR3 loop is CASSQEWTSTEAFS. The CDR3 DNA reads as TGCGCCAGCAGCCAAGAATGGACGAGCACTGAAGCTTTCTCT.

This clonotype has a count of ten or more. J is TRBJ1-5 and V is TRBV7-8; a possible D gene is TRBD1 (5 bases). The CDR3 spans 13 residues. Looked up from germline, CDR1 is SGHVS and CDR2 is FQNEAQ. Trimming removed 5 bases from V and 6 bases from J, with 11 bases in between. CDR3 coding DNA: TGTGCCAGCAGCCTGGGGGGTATTCAGCCCCAGCATTTT. Residues: CASSLGGIQPQHF. The entire variable domain, with the rest obtained from reference TRBV7-8 and TRBJ1-5, is as follows: GAGVSQSPRYKVAKRGQDVALRCDPISGHVSLFWYQQALGQGPEFLTYFQNEAQLDKSGLPSDRFFAERPEGSVSTLKIQRTQQEDSAVYLCASSLGGIQPQHFGDGTRLSIL.